This T cell receptor (beta chain) was identified during a study of CXCR3-negative and CXCR3-positive naive CD8 T cells. Whole-study results and caveats: Naive cells that were CXCR3-positive had more hydrophobic TRB CDR3s (compared with CXCR3-negative naive cells). Comparison of naive subsets found surface CD5 to be comparable, and TCR strength was inferred on the basis of TRB CDR3 properties. The majority of assays used fresh PBMCs, and CXCR3 expression partially decreased after cryopreservation. Similarly elevated diversity marked both naive subsets, with memory CD8+ cells showing far lower diversity.

CDR1 and CDR2 from the germline V gene are MDHEN and SYDVKM. The CDR3 spans 16 residues. Naivety in CD8+ T cells corresponded to a CD45RO-CCR7+CD27+CD95- phenotype. 5' RACE with UMI labels generated the TRB cDNA libraries. TCRdb reanalyzed the 5' RACE reads, giving one entry per CDR3 protein sequence and no DNA. Its listing shows about 120,000 distinct CDR3 sequences. Concerning this clonotype itself: Its matching antigen is unknown.

The sample consisted of naive CXCR3+ CD8+ T cells from blood. The subset denotes: CD45RO-CCR7+CD27+CD95- naive CD8+ T cells expressing CXCR3 (TNR3+). V usage is TRBV28 and J usage is TRBJ2-3; the D call from TCRdb, TRBD1, cannot be confirmed without DNA. The sequence was collected from a human donor in good health. Some clones in this sample may be carry-over from other donors' samples. CDR3 amino acids: CASSLWTGEEADTQYF.